Here is one T cell receptor (beta chain) with its context. The junction does not match germline at one end; this may be a read error. The PCR was carried out with 60 Vbeta primers and 13 Jbeta primers. Sequenced by immunoSEQ multiplex PCR; TCRdb stores in-frame clones only, minus some. This sample has about 190,000 clones, with 75% to 90% found just once. The data derive from a study of cytomegalovirus exposure and HLA in healthy donors. Germline V gene data show CDR1 as GTSNPN and CDR2 as SVGIG (reference sequence). This CDR3 region has 10 residues. Sequenced material: PBMCs. The chain couples TRBV30 to TRBJ2-5, with TRBD1 matching over 10 bases. This TCR was sampled from a woman aged 45-65 years in good health and CMV-seropositive. CDR3 sequence: CAWGDRGANF. In nucleotides, the CDR3 is TGTGCCTGGGGGGACAGGGGTGCAAACTTC.